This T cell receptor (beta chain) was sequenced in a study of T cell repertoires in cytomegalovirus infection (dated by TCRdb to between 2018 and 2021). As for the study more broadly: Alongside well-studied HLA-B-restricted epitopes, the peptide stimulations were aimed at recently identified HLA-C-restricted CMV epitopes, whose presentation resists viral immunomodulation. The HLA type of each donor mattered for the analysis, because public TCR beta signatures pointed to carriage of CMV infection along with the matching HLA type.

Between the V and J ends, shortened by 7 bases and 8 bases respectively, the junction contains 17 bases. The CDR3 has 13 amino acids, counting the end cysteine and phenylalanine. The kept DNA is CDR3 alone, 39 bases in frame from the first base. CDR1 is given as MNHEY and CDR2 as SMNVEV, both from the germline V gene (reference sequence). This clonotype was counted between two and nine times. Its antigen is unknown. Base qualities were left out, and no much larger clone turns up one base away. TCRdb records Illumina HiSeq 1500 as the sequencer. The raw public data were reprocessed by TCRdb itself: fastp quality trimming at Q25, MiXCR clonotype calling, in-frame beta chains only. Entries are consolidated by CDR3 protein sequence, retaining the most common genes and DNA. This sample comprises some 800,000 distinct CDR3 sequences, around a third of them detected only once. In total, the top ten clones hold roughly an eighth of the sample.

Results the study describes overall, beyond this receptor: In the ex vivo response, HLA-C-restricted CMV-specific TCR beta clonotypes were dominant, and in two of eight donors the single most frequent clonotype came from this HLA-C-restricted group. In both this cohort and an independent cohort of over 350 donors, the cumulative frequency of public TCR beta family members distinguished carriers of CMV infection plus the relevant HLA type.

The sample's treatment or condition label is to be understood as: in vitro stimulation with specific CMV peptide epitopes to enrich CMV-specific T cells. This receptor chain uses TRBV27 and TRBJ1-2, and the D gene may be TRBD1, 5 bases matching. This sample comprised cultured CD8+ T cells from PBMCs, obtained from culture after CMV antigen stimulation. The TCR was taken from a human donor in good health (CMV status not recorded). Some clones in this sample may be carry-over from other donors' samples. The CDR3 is CASKEGQYGGYTF. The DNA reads TGTGCCAGCAAGGAGGGGCAATACGGCGGCTACACCTTC.